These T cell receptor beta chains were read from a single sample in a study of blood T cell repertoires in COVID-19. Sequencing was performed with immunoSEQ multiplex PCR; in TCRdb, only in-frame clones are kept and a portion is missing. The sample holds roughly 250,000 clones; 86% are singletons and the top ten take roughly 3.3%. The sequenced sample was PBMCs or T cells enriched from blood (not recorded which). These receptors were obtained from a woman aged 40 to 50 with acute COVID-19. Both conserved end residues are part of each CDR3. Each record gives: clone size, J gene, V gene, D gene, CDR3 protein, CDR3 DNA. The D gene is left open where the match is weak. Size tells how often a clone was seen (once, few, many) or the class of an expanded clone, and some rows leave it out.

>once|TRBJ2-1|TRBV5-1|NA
CASSLGGAVSYNEQFF
TGCGCCAGCAGCTTGGGCGGGGCCGTCTCCTACAATGAGCAGTTCTTC
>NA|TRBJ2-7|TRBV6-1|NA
CASSEAPPGHHYEQYF
TGTGCCAGCAGTGAAGCCCCCCCCGGACACCACTACGAGCAGTACTTC
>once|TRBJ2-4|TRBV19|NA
CASSIIGVVAKNIQYF
TGTGCCAGTAGTATAATAGGGGTCGTGGCCAAAAACATTCAGTACTTC
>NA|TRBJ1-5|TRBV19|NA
CASSMRRGNSNQPQHF
TGTGCCAGTAGTATGCGGCGGGGGAATAGCAATCAGCCCCAGCATTTT
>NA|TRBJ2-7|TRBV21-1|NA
CASSKSGASPREQYF
TGTGCCAGCAGCAAATCAGGGGCTAGCCCTCGGGAGCAGTACTTC
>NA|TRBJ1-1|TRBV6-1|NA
CASSESFLTGSTEAFF
TGTGCCAGCAGTGAATCTTTTCTTACAGGGAGCACTGAAGCTTTCTTT
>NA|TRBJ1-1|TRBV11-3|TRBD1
CASSLLQGVIGTPGEAFF
TGTGCCAGCAGCTTACTACAGGGGGTAATAGGTACTCCGGGCGAAGCTTTCTTT
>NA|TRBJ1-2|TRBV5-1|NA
CASRSGDYGYTF
TGCGCCAGCAGATCGGGGGACTATGGCTACACCTTC
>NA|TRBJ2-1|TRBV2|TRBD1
CASRGTGYNEQFF
TGTGCCAGCAGAGGGACAGGATACAATGAGCAGTTCTTC
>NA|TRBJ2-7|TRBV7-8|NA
CASSLELAYEQYF
TGTGCCAGCAGCTTAGAACTAGCCTACGAGCAGTACTTC
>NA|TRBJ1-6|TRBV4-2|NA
CASSRVEGGGHSPLHF
TGTGCCAGCAGCCGAGTCGAGGGGGGGGGACATTCACCCCTCCACTTT
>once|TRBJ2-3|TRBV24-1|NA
CATSDQRTVDTQYF
TGTGCCACCAGTGATCAGAGAACAGTAGATACGCAGTATTTT
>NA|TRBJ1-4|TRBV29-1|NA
CSVALGATNEKLFF
TGCAGCGTTGCCTTGGGGGCGACTAATGAAAAACTGTTTTTT
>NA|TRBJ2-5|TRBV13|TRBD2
CASSFLAGRETQYF
TGTGCCAGCAGCTTTCTAGCGGGAAGAGAGACCCAGTACTTC
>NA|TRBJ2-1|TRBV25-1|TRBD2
CASREPSGSFNEQFF
TGTGCCAGCAGAGAACCTAGCGGGTCCTTCAATGAGCAGTTCTTC
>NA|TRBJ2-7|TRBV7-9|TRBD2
CASSLAHGLAGIYEQYF
TGTGCCAGCAGCTTAGCCCACGGACTAGCGGGAATATACGAGCAGTACTTC